The following is a TCR beta chain sequence with its context. No antigen is known for it. The germline gives CDR1 MNHEY, CDR2 SMNVEV (reference sequence). The CDR3 is 14 residues long. Trimming pared 6 bases from V and 3 bases from J, leaving 11 bases between. CD45RO-negative cells were positively selected for CCR7, leaving out terminally differentiated effector memory CD45RA+ cells. This entry is derived from a study of shared clonotypes between healthy human individuals. Study-wide points: Rarefaction showed that sequencing of sorted subsets was incomplete (despite large depth). Against clonotypes common to all four donors, non-shared ones had lower generation probabilities.

An assay was performed, and its level was deep. Sequencing used immunoSEQ multiplex PCR; TCRdb keeps in-frame clones, though not all of them. The sample yields approximately 650,000 clones, over 95% seen once. The rearrangement joins TRBV27 to TRBJ2-2; D call uncertain. The sequence was collected from a young woman in good health. The specimen was naive CD8+ T cells sorted from blood. CDR3 DNA: TGTGCCAGCAGCGTACAGCAGTACACCGGGGAGCTGTTTTTT. It translates to CASSVQQYTGELFF.